The 18 T cell receptor beta chains given below trace back to one sample, sequenced in a study of blood T cell repertoires in COVID-19. Clones were sequenced by immunoSEQ multiplex PCR, and TCRdb holds only the in-frame ones, with some missing. The sample contains 30,000 to 35,000 clones, approximately 93% of which appear only once. Sequencing was performed on peripheral blood. All receptors come from a human donor in a cohort sampled during active COVID-19.

The rearrangement uses TRBV9 and TRBJ2-1; TRBD2 is a possible D gene (6 bases). The V end lost 5 bases, the J end lost 4 bases, and 10 bases lay between the germline ends. This CDR3 is built from 13 residues. Germline CDR1 is SGDLS and CDR2 is YYNGEE. CDR3 bases: TGTGCCAGCAGGGGAGGAAGATACAATGAGCAGTTCTTC. This sequence encodes CASRGGRYNEQFF. The full variable domain, in which reference TRBV9 and TRBJ2-1 provide the parts outside the CDR3, is DSGVTQTPKHLITATGQRVTLRCSPRSGDLSVYWYQQSLDQGLQFLIQYYNGEERAKGNILERFSAQQFPDLHSELNLSSLELGDSALYFCASRGGRYNEQFFGPGTRLTVL.

The rearrangement joins TRBV7-8 to TRBJ2-1; no reliable D call. This CDR3 has 12 residues. Germline V lookup: CDR1 SGHVS, CDR2 FQNEAQ. The V end was cut by 2 bases, the J end by 10 bases, with 9 bases between. As DNA, the CDR3 is TGTGCCAGCAGCTTATTGCCTACCGAGCAGTTCTTC. It specifies CASSLLPTEQFF. The full variable domain, its missing parts supplied by reference TRBV7-8 and TRBJ2-1, is GAGVSQSPRYKVAKRGQDVALRCDPISGHVSLFWYQQALGQGPEFLTYFQNEAQLDKSGLPSDRFFAERPEGSVSTLKIQRTQQEDSAVYLCASSLLPTEQFFGPGTRLTVL.

The J gene is TRBJ1-1, the V gene TRBV6-5; D is possibly TRBD1 (6 bases). This CDR3 has 15 residues. Germline-derived CDR1 and CDR2 are MNHEY and SVGAGI. Trimming removed 7 bases at V and 4 bases at J, with 19 bases between. This chain's CDR3 is CASTYAVRGSTEAFF. The CDR3 DNA reads TGTGCCAGCACCTACGCGGTGAGGGGGAGCACTGAAGCTTTCTTT.

The rearrangement joins TRBV5-1 to TRBJ2-3, with 10 bases fitting TRBD2. V trimming: 6 bases; J trimming: 3 bases; junction bases outside the gene matches: 7. The CDR3 sequence is 15 residues long. From germline, CDR1 is SGHRS and CDR2 YFSETQ. The DNA for the CDR3 is TGCGCCAGCACAATAAGCGGGAGGGCTACAGATACGCAGTATTTT. Translated: CASTISGRATDTQYF.

This chain links TRBV5-4 with TRBJ2-7; 7 nucleotides agree with TRBD1. V lost 3 bases, J lost 3 bases, and 9 bases stayed unmatched. The CDR3 runs to 15 residues. CDR1 is SGHNT, CDR2 YYREEE, per germline (reference sequence). CDR3 sequence reads: CASSSKTGSSYEQYF. The CDR3 DNA sequence: TGTGCCAGCAGCTCGAAGACAGGGTCTAGCTACGAGCAGTACTTC.

This sequence joins TRBV4-1 and TRBJ2-2; TRBD1 might be the D (6 bases). CDR1 is MGHRA, CDR2 YSYEKL, per germline. The CDR3 contains 15 residues. The ends were cut back, 4 bases at V and 4 bases at J, with 13 bases in the middle. In DNA, the CDR3 is TGCGCCAGCAGCCCTCCAGGGGCGGCCACCGGGGAGCTGTTTTTT. It codes for CASSPPGAATGELFF.

This chain links TRBV19 with TRBJ1-2; 7 nucleotides align to TRBD1. Germline trimming cut 10 bases from V and 8 bases from J; bases unmatched to any gene: 13. The germline gives CDR1 LNHDA, CDR2 SQIVND (reference sequence). The CDR3 has 13 amino acids. DNA of the CDR3: TGTGCCACTGAGGGGGCGATCCTTAGAGGCTACACCTTC. It encodes CATEGAILRGYTF. The whole variable domain, filled in from reference TRBV19 and TRBJ1-2, reads DGGITQSPKYLFRKEGQNVTLSCEQNLNHDAMYWYRQDPGQGLRLIYYSQIVNDFQKGDIAEGYSVSREKKESFPLTVTSAQKNPTAFYLCATEGAILRGYTFGSGTRLTVV.

This sequence joins TRBV30 and TRBJ2-5, with TRBD1 matching over 7 bases. The trim removed 5 bases at V and 4 bases at J, leaving 7 bases unmatched. The CDR3 extends over 13 amino acids. Germline lookup yields CDR1 GTSNPN and CDR2 SVGIG (reference sequence). CDR3 in amino acids: CAWGRGIGETQYF. The CDR3 coding sequence is TGTGCCTGGGGCAGGGGGATCGGAGAGACCCAGTACTTC.

This chain connects TRBV3-1 (or the pseudogene TRBV3-2) to TRBJ2-5, with 12 bases matching TRBD2. Per germline, CDR1 LGHDT and CDR2 YNNKEL (reference sequence). V shed 1 base, J shed 4 bases, and the junction held 7 bases outside the gene matches. The CDR3 is 17 amino acids. CDR3 sequence (DNA): TGTGCCAGCAGCCAAGTTGCCCTAGCGGGGGGGGGAGAGACCCAGTACTTC. It encodes CASSQVALAGGGETQYF.

The CDR3 sequence: CASSRPRTGGRTEAFF. The CDR3 DNA follows: TGTGCCAGCAGCCGACCCCGGACAGGGGGGAGAACTGAAGCTTTCTTT. V is TRBV9 and J is TRBJ1-1, with 10 bases lining up with TRBD1. This CDR3 contains 16 residues. CDR1 is SGDLS, CDR2 YYNGEE, per germline. V was pared by 4 bases and J by 5 bases, with 11 bases of the junction left unmatched. Together with reference TRBV9 and TRBJ1-1, the CDR3 gives the full variable domain: DSGVTQTPKHLITATGQRVTLRCSPRSGDLSVYWYQQSLDQGLQFLIQYYNGEERAKGNILERFSAQQFPDLHSELNLSSLELGDSALYFCASSRPRTGGRTEAFFGQGTRLTVV.

The chain carries TRBV2 and TRBJ2-7, with a tentative D call TRBD1 (6 bases). Trimming took off 5 bases at V and 2 bases at J, with 13 bases between the two ends. This CDR3 region has 14 residues. CDR1 SNHLY and CDR2 FYNNEI come from the germline V gene. This CDR3 is CASSLQGNTYEQYF. DNA for the CDR3: TGTGCCAGCAGTCTACAGGGAAACACCTACGAGCAGTACTTC.

The chain has TRBV4-1 and TRBJ1-3, with D possibly being TRBD1 (5 bases). The CDR3 is 17 amino acids. The germline V gene encodes CDR1 MGHRA and CDR2 YSYEKL. The V end was cut by 6 bases, the J end by 0 bases, with 18 bases between. CDR3 DNA sequence: TGCGCCAGCAGGGAGGGGACCCGCGGAGACTCTGGAAACACCATATATTTT. It encodes CASREGTRGDSGNTIYF.

V gene TRBV19 combines with J gene TRBJ1-3; D gene ambiguous. V was pared by 3 bases and J by 2 bases, with 11 bases between. Germline CDR1 is LNHDA and CDR2 is SQIVND (reference sequence). This CDR3 has 15 amino acids. CDR3 loop: CASSMSARPGNTIYF. The CDR3 region has the DNA TGTGCCAGTAGTATGTCTGCCAGGCCTGGAAACACCATATATTTT.

V gene TRBV28 combines with J gene TRBJ2-2; 9 bases agree with TRBD2. Trimming at V came to 4 bases and at J to 6 bases, leaving 9 bases not matched to a gene. The CDR3 spans 16 residues. The germline CDR1 and CDR2 sequences are MDHEN and SYDVKM. The CDR3 reads CASSSMAGGPPGELFF. CDR3 coding DNA: TGTGCCAGCAGTTCAATGGCGGGGGGGCCCCCCGGGGAGCTGTTTTTT.

The chain combines TRBV30 with TRBJ1-2; 7 bases match TRBD1. J gave up 8 bases and V 0 bases, and 9 bases lay outside the gene matches. Germline loops: CDR1 GTSNPN, CDR2 SVGIG (reference sequence). CDR3 size: 14 residues. The chain's CDR3 is CAWSVNRGSRGYTF. The CDR3 DNA reads TGTGCCTGGAGTGTTAACAGGGGTTCAAGAGGCTACACCTTC.

This chain connects TRBV24-1 to TRBJ2-3; perhaps TRBD2 as D (5 bases). Trimming shortened V by 6 bases and J by 4 bases, and 10 bases separated the two germline ends. Germline CDR1 is KGHDR and CDR2 is SFDVKD. This CDR3 has 13 amino acids. The CDR3 nucleotides are TGTGCCACCAGTCCGACTATCGCAGATACGCAGTATTTT. Encoded protein: CATSPTIADTQYF.

The genes are TRBV30 and TRBJ2-2; perhaps TRBD2 as D (7 bases). The CDR3 is 17 residues long. Germline lookup yields CDR1 GTSNPN and CDR2 SVGIG (reference sequence). The ends were cut back, 4 bases at V and 2 bases at J, with 20 bases in the middle. The CDR3, as DNA: TGTGCCTGGACCGTGAGGTGGGGGGGCCTCAACACCGGGGAGCTGTTTTTT. Protein: CAWTVRWGGLNTGELFF.

The genes are TRBV19 and TRBJ1-5; the D gene is possibly TRBD1 (6 bases). Germline V gene lookup returns CDR1 LNHDA and CDR2 SQIVND (reference sequence). The CDR3 sequence is 14 residues long. Trimming stripped 7 bases from V and 6 bases from J, with 16 bases between. CDR3 bases: TGTGCCAGTATGGTACAGGGAGGGGGTCAGCCCCAGCATTTT. Encoded protein: CASMVQGGGQPQHF.